Presented here are 25 T cell receptor beta chains from one specimen sequenced in a study of shared clonotypes between healthy human individuals. Assay used: immunoSEQ multiplex PCR; TCRdb lists only in-frame clones, some missing. The table has around 1,100,000 clones, approximately 77% seen once. Material: memory CD4+ T cells from PBMCs. The subset here: CD45RA-negative fraction. These receptors were taken from a young man in good health. Some clones in this sample may be carry-over from other donors' samples.

The rearrangement joins TRBV7-8 to TRBJ1-1; TRBD1 is a possible D gene (5 bases). Trimming removed 3 bases at V and 4 bases at J, with 24 bases between. This CDR3 has 18 residues. Germline V gives CDR1 SGHVS, CDR2 FQNEAQ. The CDR3 spells CASSFSLGLGPGSTEAFF. The CDR3 DNA reads TGTGCCAGCAGCTTTAGTCTGGGGCTGGGACCGGGGAGCACTGAAGCTTTCTTT.

The chain combines TRBV5-1 with TRBJ1-3, with D tentatively TRBD1 (6 bases). Germline V gene lookup returns CDR1 SGHRS and CDR2 YFSETQ. V was shortened by 1 base and J by 5 bases, with 7 bases between the two germline ends. This CDR3 spans 13 amino acids. The CDR3 coding sequence is TGCGCCAGCAGCTTGACAGGGAGAAACACCATATATTTT. Protein product: CASSLTGRNTIYF. Full variable domain (missing parts from reference TRBV5-1 and TRBJ1-3): KAGVTQTPRYLIKTRGQQVTLSCSPISGHRSVSWYQQTPGQGLQFLFEYFSETQRNKGNFPGRFSGRQFSNSRSEMNVSTLELGDSALYLCASSLTGRNTIYFGEGSWLTVV.

Comments on this clone: The same CDR3 arises from other DNA sequences in this sample as well. V gene TRBV28 combines with J gene TRBJ2-7; D remains ambiguous. V lost 1 base and J lost 4, with 5 bases in between. Germline values: CDR1 MDHEN, CDR2 SYDVKM. CDR3 length equals 12 residues. The CDR3 DNA sequence: TGTGCCAGCAGTTTATTGGGATACGAGCAGTACTTC. It specifies CASSLLGYEQYF. Supplemented by reference TRBV28 and TRBJ2-7, the full variable domain reads DVKVTQSSRYLVKRTGEKVFLECVQDMDHENMFWYRQDPGLGLRLIYFSYDVKMKEKGDIPEGYSVSREKKERFSLILESASTNQTSMYLCASSLLGYEQYFGPGTRLTVT.

The V gene is TRBV27, the J gene TRBJ2-3; 9 bases are shared with TRBD1. CDR3 length: 16 residues. In germline, CDR1 is MNHEY, CDR2 SMNVEV (reference sequence). With V trimmed by 5 bases and J by 1 base, 7 bases remained unmatched. In nucleotides, the CDR3 is TGTGCCAGCAGTCGCGTGTGGGACAGGGGCACAGATACGCAGTATTTT. This translates into CASSRVWDRGTDTQYF.

This clone appeared once. The J gene is TRBJ2-5, the V gene TRBV5-6; D remains ambiguous. The V end was cut by 1 base, the J end by 5 bases, with 6 bases between. Germline V gene sequence: CDR1 SGHDT, CDR2 YYEEEE. This CDR3 contains 12 residues. DNA of the CDR3: TGTGCCAGCAGCTTGTGGGCGGAGACCCAGTACTTC. It encodes CASSLWAETQYF.

There are a few counts of this clone. The CDR3 spells CASSMGQPSGANVLTF. The CDR3 nucleotides read TGTGCCAGCAGCATGGGACAGCCTTCTGGGGCCAACGTCCTGACTTTC. The chain is built from TRBV7-3 and TRBJ2-6; TRBD1 matches 7 bases. After removal of 5 bases from V and 1 base from J, the junction contained 5 bases not matched to a gene. The CDR3 runs to 16 residues. Germline assignment: CDR1 SGHTA and CDR2 FQGTGA.

This clone was picked up many times. CDR3 nucleotides: TGTGCCAGTAGCCGGGGGCGGGAGTCTTCCTACAATGAGCAGTTCTTC. Encoded protein: CASSRGRESSYNEQFF. This rearrangement joins TRBV19 to TRBJ2-1; maybe TRBD2 (7 bases). This CDR3 spans 16 amino acids. The germline V and J ends were trimmed by 6 bases and 1 base, with 16 bases remaining between them. Germline CDR1 is LNHDA and CDR2 is SQIVND (reference sequence).

The chain recombines TRBV20-1 with TRBJ2-1, with no clear D. This CDR3 spans 10 amino acids. Trimming took off 3 bases at V and 10 bases at J, with 7 bases between the two ends. Germline V CDR1 and CDR2: DFQATT, SNEGSKA (reference sequence). The CDR3 is CSASGVEQFF. For the CDR3, the DNA is TGCAGTGCTAGTGGGGTAGAGCAGTTCTTC.

Turning to this clone: At the DNA level, this CDR3 is encoded by other sequences in the same sample as well. The chain employs TRBV28 and TRBJ1-5, with 7 bases lining up with TRBD1. Trimming at V came to 2 bases and at J to 4 bases, leaving 2 bases not matched to a gene. The CDR3 is 14 residues long. Germline V gene lookup returns CDR1 MDHEN and CDR2 SYDVKM. The CDR3 DNA follows: TGTGCCAGCAGTTTAGGCAGGGGGAATCAGCCCCAGCATTTT. Encoded protein: CASSLGRGNQPQHF.

This chain uses TRBV5-1 with TRBJ1-2; D is uncertain. The CDR3 is 17 amino acids. Per the germline V gene, CDR1 is SGHRS and CDR2 is YFSETQ. V was trimmed by 0 bases and J by 0 bases, leaving 15 bases between them. CDR3 sequence reads: CASSLAVSTAANYGYTF. The CDR3 region has the DNA TGCGCCAGCAGCTTGGCCGTGAGCACAGCCGCTAACTATGGCTACACCTTC. Based on the CDR3 plus reference TRBV5-1 and TRBJ1-2, the full variable domain is KAGVTQTPRYLIKTRGQQVTLSCSPISGHRSVSWYQQTPGQGLQFLFEYFSETQRNKGNFPGRFSGRQFSNSRSEMNVSTLELGDSALYLCASSLAVSTAANYGYTFGSGTRLTVV.

This chain uses TRBV6-6 with TRBJ2-5; D perhaps matches TRBD1 (7 bases). This CDR3 region has 14 residues. With 6 bases removed from V and 4 bases from J, the gap between germline ends came to 15 bases. CDR1 and CDR2 (germline): MNHNY, SVGAGI (reference sequence). CDR3 nucleotides: TGTGCCAGCAGCGCAGGGGGACTGGGAGAGACCCAGTACTTC. Translating gives CASSAGGLGETQYF.

This clone showed up just a few times. This chain joins TRBV12-2 and TRBJ2-7; the table's TRBD2 call for D was not verified on the DNA. TRBV12-2 is reported as a pseudogene. This CDR3 is 18 amino acids long. The CDR3 DNA sequence: TGTGCAAGTCGCTTAGTAAGGTACGGTCCCTTGGGGAGCTACGAGCAGTACTTC. It translates to CASRLVRYGPLGSYEQYF.

The chain carries TRBV2 and TRBJ2-3; either TRBD1 or TRBD2 may supply D (5 bases each). The length of the CDR3 is 14 residues. Trimming took off 6 bases at V and 3 bases at J, with 13 bases between the two ends. Germline CDR1 reads SNHLY; CDR2 reads FYNNEI. The CDR3 loop reads CASRPRGGTDTQYF. CDR3 nucleotides: TGTGCCAGCAGGCCGAGGGGCGGGACAGATACGCAGTATTTT.

This chain joins TRBV5-1 and TRBJ2-5, with D perhaps TRBD2 (5 bases). Germline lookup yields CDR1 SGHRS and CDR2 YFSETQ. The CDR3 sequence is 14 residues long. The V gene lost 3 bases and the J gene lost 5 bases, with 14 bases spanning the gap. In DNA, the CDR3 is TGCGCCAGCAGCTCTGAGGGCCTCGCGGAGACCCAGTACTTC. This gives the protein CASSSEGLAETQYF.

V is TRBV30 and J is TRBJ1-2, with a possible D match to TRBD1 (6 bases). Germline-derived CDR1 and CDR2 are GTSNPN and SVGIG (reference sequence). Trimming removed 3 bases at V and 4 bases at J, with 18 bases between. This CDR3 comprises 15 residues. CDR3 in DNA: TGTGCCTGGAGCGCCCCGGGCAGGGGAAGCTATGGCTACACCTTC. Encoded protein: CAWSAPGRGSYGYTF. The whole variable domain, remainder taken from reference TRBV30 and TRBJ1-2, is SQTIHQWPATLVQPVGSPLSLECTVEGTSNPNLYWYRQAAGRGLQLLFYSVGIGQISSEVPQNLSASRPQDRQFILSSKKLLLSDSGFYLCAWSAPGRGSYGYTFGSGTRLTVV.

This clone was counted a single time. The chain carries TRBV27 and TRBJ2-2; D may be TRBD1 (6 bases). Trimming stripped 5 bases from V and 3 bases from J, with 13 bases between. The CDR3 extends over 15 amino acids. CDR1 is MNHEY, CDR2 SMNVEV, per germline (reference sequence). CDR3 protein: CASSVQGSHTGELFF. CDR3 nucleotide sequence: TGTGCCAGCAGTGTGCAGGGGTCTCACACCGGGGAGCTGTTTTTT.

The chain combines TRBV7-3 with TRBJ2-7; 10 bases map to TRBD1. CDR1 and CDR2 (germline): SGHTA, FQGTGA. The V segment lost 4 bases and the J segment 6 bases; nucleotides outside the gene matches: 9. This CDR3 has 15 residues. CDR3 residues: CASSSRTGGMGEQYF. CDR3 sequence (DNA): TGTGCCAGCAGCTCTCGGACAGGGGGTATGGGCGAGCAGTACTTC.

In this sample, this clone turned up a few times. This CDR3 is also generated by other DNA sequences in the sample. The V gene is TRBV28, the J gene TRBJ1-2, with D hard to call. V was pared by 5 bases and J by 2 bases, with 0 bases between. This CDR3 has 10 residues. Germline assignment: CDR1 MDHEN and CDR2 SYDVKM. This chain's CDR3 is CASSNYGYTF. The CDR3 coding sequence is TGTGCCAGCAGTAACTATGGCTACACCTTC.

Written as DNA, the CDR3 is TGCAGTGCTATCCGGGTGTACGGGCAGTTCTTC. Translating gives CSAIRVYGQFF. The chain couples TRBV20-1 to TRBJ2-1; D not resolved. The germline V and J ends were trimmed by 4 bases and 12 bases, with 13 bases remaining between them. The CDR3 length is 11 residues. Germline assignment: CDR1 DFQATT and CDR2 SNEGSKA (reference sequence).

The V gene is TRBV15, the J gene TRBJ2-3; D is uncertain. V lost 0 bases and J 0 bases, leaving 7 bases between the germline ends. Germline loops: CDR1 LNHNV, CDR2 YYDKDF (reference sequence). This CDR3 has 15 residues. The CDR3 loop is CATSREPASTDTQYF. The CDR3 bases are TGTGCCACCAGCAGAGAACCGGCTAGCACAGATACGCAGTATTTT.

CDR3 protein: CASSFGTALQETQYF. DNA of the CDR3: TGCGCCAGCAGCTTTGGGACAGCACTTCAAGAGACCCAGTACTTC. This sequence joins TRBV5-1 and TRBJ2-5; 7 bases agree with TRBD1. The CDR3 sequence is 15 residues long. Trimming cost V 2 bases and J 2 bases; bases outside gene matches: 6. Germline CDR1 SGHRS, CDR2 YFSETQ.

The rearrangement joins TRBV9 to TRBJ2-1; tentatively, D is TRBD2 (6 bases). The CDR3 sequence is 14 residues long. Germline V gene lookup returns CDR1 SGDLS and CDR2 YYNGEE. Trimming removed 5 bases at V and 2 bases at J, with 11 bases between. CDR3 region: CASSLATPYNEQFF. The CDR3 bases are TGTGCCAGCAGTCTAGCGACTCCCTACAATGAGCAGTTCTTC.

The chain employs TRBV5-1 and TRBJ2-3, with 12 positions matching TRBD2. V lost 4 bases to trimming and J lost 2 bases; unmatched junction nucleotides: 8. Germline V gene sequence: CDR1 SGHRS, CDR2 YFSETQ. The CDR3 totals 17 residues. CDR3 in amino acids: CASSGGLAGTYTDTQYF. The DNA for the CDR3 is TGCGCCAGCAGCGGCGGACTAGCGGGAACCTACACAGATACGCAGTATTTT.

Points on this clone: Other DNA sequences of this sample code for an identical CDR3. The V gene is TRBV28, the J gene TRBJ2-3; the D gene could be TRBD1 or TRBD2 (5 bases each). The germline V gene encodes CDR1 MDHEN and CDR2 SYDVKM. V gave up 2 bases and J gave up 0 bases, with 6 bases separating them. The CDR3 sequence is 14 residues long. CDR3 sequence: CASSLGGSTDTQYF. CDR3 coding DNA: TGTGCCAGCAGTTTAGGGGGAAGCACAGATACGCAGTATTTT.

To note about this clone: A far larger clone is off by one base, so a read error is likely. The CDR3 does not close with the conserved phenylalanine or tryptophan, likely indicating a read error. The V gene is TRBV5-1, the J gene TRBJ2-2, with TRBD2 identical over 10 bases. The V segment lost 4 bases and the J segment 2 bases; nucleotides outside the gene matches: 8. The CDR3 totals 17 residues. Germline V lookup: CDR1 SGHRS, CDR2 YFSETQ. CDR3 protein: CASSAELAGQNTGELFL. DNA of the CDR3: TGCGCCAGCAGCGCAGAACTAGCGGGACAAAACACCGGGGAGCTGTTTCTT.